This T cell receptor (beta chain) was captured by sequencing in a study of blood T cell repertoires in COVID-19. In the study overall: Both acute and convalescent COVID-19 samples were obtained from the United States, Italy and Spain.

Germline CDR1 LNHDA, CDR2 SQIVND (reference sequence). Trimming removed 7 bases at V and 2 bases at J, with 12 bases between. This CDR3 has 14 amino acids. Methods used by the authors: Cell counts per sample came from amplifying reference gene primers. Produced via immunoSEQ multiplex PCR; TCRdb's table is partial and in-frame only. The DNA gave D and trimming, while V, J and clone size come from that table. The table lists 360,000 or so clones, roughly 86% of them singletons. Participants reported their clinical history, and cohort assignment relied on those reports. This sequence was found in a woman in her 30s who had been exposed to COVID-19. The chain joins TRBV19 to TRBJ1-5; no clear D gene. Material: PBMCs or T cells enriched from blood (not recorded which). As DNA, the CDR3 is TGTGCCAGTACCCCGGGAACAGGCAATCAGCCCCAGCATTTT. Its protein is CASTPGTGNQPQHF.